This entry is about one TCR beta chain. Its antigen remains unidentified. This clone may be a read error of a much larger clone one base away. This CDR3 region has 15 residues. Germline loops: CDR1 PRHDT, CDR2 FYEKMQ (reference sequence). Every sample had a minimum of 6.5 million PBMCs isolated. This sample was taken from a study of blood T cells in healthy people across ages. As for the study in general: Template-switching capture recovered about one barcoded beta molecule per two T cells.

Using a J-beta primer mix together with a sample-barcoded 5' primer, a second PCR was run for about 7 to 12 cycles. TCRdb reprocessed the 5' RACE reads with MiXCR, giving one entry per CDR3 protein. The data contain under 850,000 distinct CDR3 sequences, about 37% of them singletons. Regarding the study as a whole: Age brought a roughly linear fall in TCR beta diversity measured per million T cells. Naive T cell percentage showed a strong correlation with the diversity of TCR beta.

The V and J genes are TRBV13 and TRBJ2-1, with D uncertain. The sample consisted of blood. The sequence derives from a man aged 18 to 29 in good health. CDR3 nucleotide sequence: TGTGCCAGCAGCTTACGCAGATTCTCCTGCAATGAGCAGTTCTTC. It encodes CASSLRRFSCNEQFF.